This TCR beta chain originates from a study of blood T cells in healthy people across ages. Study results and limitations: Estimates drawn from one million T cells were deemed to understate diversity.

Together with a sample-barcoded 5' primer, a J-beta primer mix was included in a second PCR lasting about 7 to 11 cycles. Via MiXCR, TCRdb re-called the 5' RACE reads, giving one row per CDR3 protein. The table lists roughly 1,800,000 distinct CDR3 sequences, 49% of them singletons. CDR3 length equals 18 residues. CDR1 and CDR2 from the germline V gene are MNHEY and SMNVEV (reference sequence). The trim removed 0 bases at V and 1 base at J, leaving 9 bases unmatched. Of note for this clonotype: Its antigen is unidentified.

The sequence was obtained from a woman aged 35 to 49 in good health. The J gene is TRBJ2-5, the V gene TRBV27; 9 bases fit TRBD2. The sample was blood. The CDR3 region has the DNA TGTGCCAGCAGTTTATCATTCTCTTTTAGCGGGGGCCAAGAGACCCAGTACTTC. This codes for CASSLSFSFSGGQETQYF.